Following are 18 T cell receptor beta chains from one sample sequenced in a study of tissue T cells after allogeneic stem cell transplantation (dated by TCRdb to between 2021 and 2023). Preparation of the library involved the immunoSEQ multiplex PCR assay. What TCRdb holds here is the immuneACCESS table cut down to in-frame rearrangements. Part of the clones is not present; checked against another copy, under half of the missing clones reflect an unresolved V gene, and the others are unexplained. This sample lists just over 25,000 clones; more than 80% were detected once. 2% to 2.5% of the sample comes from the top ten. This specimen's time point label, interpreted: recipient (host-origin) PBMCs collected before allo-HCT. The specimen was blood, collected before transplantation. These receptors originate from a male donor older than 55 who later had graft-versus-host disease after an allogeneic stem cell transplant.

The DNA for the CDR3 is TGTGCCAGTAGTATAGAGGGTCGACAGGGTGAAAATTCACCCCTCCACTTT. This codes for CASSIEGRQGENSPLHF. V is TRBV19 and J is TRBJ1-6; TRBD1 matches at 7 bases. CDR3 length: 17 residues. Trimming cost V 0 bases and J 7 bases; bases outside gene matches: 9. CDR1 and CDR2 from the germline V gene are LNHDA and SQIVND (reference sequence).

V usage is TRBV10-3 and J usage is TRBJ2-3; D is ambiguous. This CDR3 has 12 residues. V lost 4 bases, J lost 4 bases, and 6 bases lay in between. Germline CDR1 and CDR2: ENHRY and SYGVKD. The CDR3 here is CAISGSSDTQYF. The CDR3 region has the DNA TGTGCCATCAGTGGGAGCTCAGATACGCAGTATTTT.

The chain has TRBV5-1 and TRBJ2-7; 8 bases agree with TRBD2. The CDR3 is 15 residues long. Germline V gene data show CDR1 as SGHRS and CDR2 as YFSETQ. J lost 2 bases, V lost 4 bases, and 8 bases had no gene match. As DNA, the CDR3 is TGCGCCAGCAGCCGGGAGGGGCGTTCCACCTACGAGCAGTACTTC. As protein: CASSREGRSTYEQYF.

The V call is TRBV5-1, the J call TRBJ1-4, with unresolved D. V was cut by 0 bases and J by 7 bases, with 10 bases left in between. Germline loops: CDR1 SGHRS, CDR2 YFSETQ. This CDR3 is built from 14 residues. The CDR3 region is CASSLEGLGEKLFF. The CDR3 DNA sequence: TGCGCCAGCAGCTTGGAAGGGTTGGGTGAAAAACTGTTTTTT. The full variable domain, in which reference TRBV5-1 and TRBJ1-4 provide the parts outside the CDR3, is KAGVTQTPRYLIKTRGQQVTLSCSPISGHRSVSWYQQTPGQGLQFLFEYFSETQRNKGNFPGRFSGRQFSNSRSEMNVSTLELGDSALYLCASSLEGLGEKLFFGSGTQLSVL.

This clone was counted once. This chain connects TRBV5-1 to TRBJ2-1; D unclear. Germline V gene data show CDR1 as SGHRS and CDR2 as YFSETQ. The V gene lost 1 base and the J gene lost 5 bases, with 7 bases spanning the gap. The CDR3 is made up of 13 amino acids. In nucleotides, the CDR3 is TGCGCCAGCAGCTTGAACGCCCACAATGAGCAGTTCTTC. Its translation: CASSLNAHNEQFF.

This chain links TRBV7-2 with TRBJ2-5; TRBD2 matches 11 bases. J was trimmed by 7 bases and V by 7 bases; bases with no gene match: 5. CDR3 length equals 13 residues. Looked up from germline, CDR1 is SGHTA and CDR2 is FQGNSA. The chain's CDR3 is CASKLAGVATQYF. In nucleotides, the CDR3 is TGTGCCAGCAAACTAGCGGGGGTGGCGACCCAGTACTTC.

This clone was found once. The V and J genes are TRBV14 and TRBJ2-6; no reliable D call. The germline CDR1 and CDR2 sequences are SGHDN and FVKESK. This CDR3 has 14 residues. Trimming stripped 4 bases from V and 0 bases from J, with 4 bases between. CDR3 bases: TGTGCCAGCAGCCCCATCTCTGGGGCCAACGTCCTGACTTTC. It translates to CASSPISGANVLTF. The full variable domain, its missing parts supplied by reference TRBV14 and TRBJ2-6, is EAGVTQFPSHSVIEKGQTVTLRCDPISGHDNLYWYRRVMGKEIKFLLHFVKESKQDESGMPNNRFLAERTGGTYSTLKVQPAELEDSGVYFCASSPISGANVLTFGAGSRLTVL.

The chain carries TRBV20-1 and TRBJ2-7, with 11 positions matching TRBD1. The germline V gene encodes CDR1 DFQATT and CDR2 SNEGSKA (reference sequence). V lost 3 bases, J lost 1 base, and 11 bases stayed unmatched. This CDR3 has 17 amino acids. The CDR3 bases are TGCAGTGCTAGTAGAGGGACAGGGGGGCGAACTTCCTACGAGCAGTACTTC. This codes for CSASRGTGGRTSYEQYF.

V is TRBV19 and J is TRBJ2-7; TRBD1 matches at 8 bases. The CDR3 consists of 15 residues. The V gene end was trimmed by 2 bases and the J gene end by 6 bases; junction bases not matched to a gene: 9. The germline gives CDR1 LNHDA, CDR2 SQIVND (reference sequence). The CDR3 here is CASSIQGAGASEQYF. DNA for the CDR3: TGTGCCAGTAGTATACAGGGGGCAGGGGCCTCCGAGCAGTACTTC. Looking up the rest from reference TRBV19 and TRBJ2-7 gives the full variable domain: DGGITQSPKYLFRKEGQNVTLSCEQNLNHDAMYWYRQDPGQGLRLIYYSQIVNDFQKGDIAEGYSVSREKKESFPLTVTSAQKNPTAFYLCASSIQGAGASEQYFGPGTRLTVT.

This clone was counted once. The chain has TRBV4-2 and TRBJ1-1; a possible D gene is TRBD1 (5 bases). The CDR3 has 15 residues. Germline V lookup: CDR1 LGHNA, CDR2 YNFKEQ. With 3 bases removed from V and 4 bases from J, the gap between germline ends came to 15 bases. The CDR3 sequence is CASSHPGGTGTEAFF. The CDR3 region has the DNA TGTGCCAGCAGCCACCCCGGAGGGACGGGCACTGAAGCTTTCTTT.

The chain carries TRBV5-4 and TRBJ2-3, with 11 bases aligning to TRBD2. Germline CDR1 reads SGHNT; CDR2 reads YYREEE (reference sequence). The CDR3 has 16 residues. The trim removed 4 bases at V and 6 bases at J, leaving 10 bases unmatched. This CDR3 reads CASSRPGLAGDDTQYF. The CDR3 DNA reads TGTGCCAGCAGCCGCCCCGGACTAGCGGGTGATGATACGCAGTATTTT.

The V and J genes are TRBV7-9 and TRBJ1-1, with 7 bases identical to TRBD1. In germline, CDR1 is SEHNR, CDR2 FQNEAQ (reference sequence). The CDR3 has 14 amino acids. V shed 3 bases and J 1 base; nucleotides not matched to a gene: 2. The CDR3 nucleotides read TGTGCCAGCAGCTTCCGACAGGGGAACACTGAAGCTTTCTTT. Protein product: CASSFRQGNTEAFF.

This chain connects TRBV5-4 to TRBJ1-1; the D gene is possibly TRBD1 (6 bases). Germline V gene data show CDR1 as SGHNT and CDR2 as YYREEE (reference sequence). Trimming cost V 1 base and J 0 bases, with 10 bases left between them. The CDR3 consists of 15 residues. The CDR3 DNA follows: TGTGCCAGCAGCTTGACAGGGAGCGTGAACACTGAAGCTTTCTTT. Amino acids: CASSLTGSVNTEAFF. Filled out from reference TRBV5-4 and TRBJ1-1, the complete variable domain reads ETGVTQSPTHLIKTRGQQVTLRCSSQSGHNTVSWYQQALGQGPQFIFQYYREEENGRGNFPPRFSGLQFPNYSSELNVNALELDDSALYLCASSLTGSVNTEAFFGQGTRLTVV.

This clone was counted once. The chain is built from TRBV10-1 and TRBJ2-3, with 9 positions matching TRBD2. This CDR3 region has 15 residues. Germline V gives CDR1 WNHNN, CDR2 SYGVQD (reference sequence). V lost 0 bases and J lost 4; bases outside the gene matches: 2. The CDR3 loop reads CASSESTSGPDTQYF. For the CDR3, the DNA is TGCGCCAGCAGTGAGTCAACTAGCGGGCCAGATACGCAGTATTTT.

The CDR3 DNA follows: TGTGCCAGCAGCCGTCGGGGCAGCGTCTCCTACGAGCAGTACTTC. This sequence encodes CASSRRGSVSYEQYF. The chain is built from TRBV28 and TRBJ2-7, with D possibly called TRBD1 or TRBD2 (5 bases each). Trimming took 6 bases from V and 0 from J, leaving 15 bases between them. Germline-derived CDR1 and CDR2 are MDHEN and SYDVKM. This CDR3 has 15 residues.

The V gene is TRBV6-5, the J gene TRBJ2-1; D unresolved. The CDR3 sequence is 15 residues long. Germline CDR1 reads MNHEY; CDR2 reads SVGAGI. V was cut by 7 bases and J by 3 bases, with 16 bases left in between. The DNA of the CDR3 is TGTGCCAGCATGTTTTCTGCGACAAACTACAATGAGCAGTTCTTC. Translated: CASMFSATNYNEQFF.

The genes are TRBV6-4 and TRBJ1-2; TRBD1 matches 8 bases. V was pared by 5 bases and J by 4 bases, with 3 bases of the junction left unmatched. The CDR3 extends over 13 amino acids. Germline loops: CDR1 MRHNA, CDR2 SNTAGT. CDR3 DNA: TGTGCCAGCAGTAGAGGACAGGGCTATGGCTACACCTTC. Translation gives CASSRGQGYGYTF.

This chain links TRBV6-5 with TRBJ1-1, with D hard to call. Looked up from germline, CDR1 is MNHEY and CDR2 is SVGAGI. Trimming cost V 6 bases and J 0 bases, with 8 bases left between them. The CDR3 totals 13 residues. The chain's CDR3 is CASRDYMNTEAFF. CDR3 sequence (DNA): TGTGCCAGCAGAGATTACATGAACACTGAAGCTTTCTTT.